A single sample gave rise to the 15 T cell receptor beta chains below, sequenced in a study of T cells in Graves' hyperthyroidism and ophthalmopathy. The CDR3 regions of TCR beta were amplified from RNA transcripts. An initial round of RT-PCR targeting the TCR CDR3 relied on the HTBI primer set. Using its own MiXCR run on the multiplex PCR reads, TCRdb lists one record per CDR3 protein. The data contain about 380,000 distinct CDR3 sequences, around 18% of them singletons. The sample was blood. Receptor source: a young man with Graves' ophthalmopathy.

This clonotype was detected many times. The gene calls are TRBV6-1 and TRBJ1-2; tentatively, D is TRBD1 (5 bases). This CDR3 spans 13 amino acids. V shed 5 bases and J shed 2 bases, with 9 bases lying between them. CDR1 is MNHNS, CDR2 SASEGT, per germline. CDR3: CASSPAGNYGYTF. CDR3 nucleotides: TGTGCCAGCAGTCCTGCAGGGAACTATGGCTACACCTTC.

The rearrangement links TRBV29-1 to TRBJ2-5; possibly TRBD1 or TRBD2 for D (6 bases each). Per the germline V gene, CDR1 is SQVTM and CDR2 is ANQGSEA. Trimming shortened V by 6 bases and J by 5 bases, and 13 bases separated the two germline ends. This CDR3 contains 12 residues. The CDR3, as DNA: TGCAGCGTGGGGGGCGGGCCGGAGACCCAGTACTTC. Its translation: CSVGGGPETQYF.

Many counts were recorded for this clonotype. V and J are TRBV10-3 and TRBJ1-2; D unclear. This CDR3 contains 15 residues. CDR1 is ENHRY, CDR2 SYGVKD, per germline. Trimming stripped 3 bases from V and 2 bases from J, with 13 bases between. The CDR3 protein is CAISDPESANYGYTF. CDR3 coding DNA: TGTGCCATCAGTGACCCTGAGAGCGCGAACTATGGCTACACCTTC.

This clonotype has ten or more counts. CDR3 sequence: CASSHAGTGGNEQFF. The CDR3 coding sequence is TGTGCCAGCAGCCATGCCGGGACAGGGGGCAATGAGCAGTTCTTC. The chain joins TRBV3-1 to TRBJ2-1; TRBD1 matches 11 bases. The CDR3 extends over 15 amino acids. Germline CDR1 is LGHDT and CDR2 is YNNKEL (reference sequence). J gave up 6 bases and V 3 bases, and 4 bases lay outside the gene matches.

The gene calls are TRBV27 and TRBJ1-1; D possibly corresponds to TRBD1 (6 bases). V gave up 10 bases and J gave up 4 bases, with 28 bases separating them. Per germline, CDR1 MNHEY and CDR2 SMNVEV (reference sequence). CDR3 length: 17 residues. Here the CDR3 DNA reads TGTGCCAACAGCTCCCTTACCGGGACCCGAGGGGGCACTGAAGCTTTCTTT. Encoded protein: CANSSLTGTRGGTEAFF.

This clonotype was picked up a small number of times. CDR3 protein: CASTPGTGGYTNEKLFF. CDR3 DNA: TGTGCCAGCACCCCCGGGACAGGAGGGTATACTAATGAAAAACTGTTTTTT. The J gene is TRBJ1-4, the V gene TRBV7-9, with 8 bases fitting TRBD1. With 7 bases clipped from V and 2 bases from J, the junction kept 12 bases outside the gene matches. Germline V CDR1 and CDR2: SEHNR, FQNEAQ (reference sequence). CDR3 size: 17 residues. The whole variable domain, filled in from reference TRBV7-9 and TRBJ1-4, reads DTGVSQNPRHKITKRGQNVTFRCDPISEHNRLYWYRQTLGQGPEFLTYFQNEAQLEKSRLLSDRFSAERPKGSFSTLEIQRTEQGDSAMYLCASTPGTGGYTNEKLFFGSGTQLSVL.

This clonotype was counted at least ten times. The chain combines TRBV20-1 with TRBJ2-2; 9 nucleotides line up with TRBD1. The CDR3 is 15 amino acids. Trimming at V came to 3 bases and at J to 5 bases, leaving 7 bases not matched to a gene. From germline, CDR1 is DFQATT and CDR2 SNEGSKA (reference sequence). CDR3 in amino acids: CSARAGQGVTGELFF. CDR3 bases: TGCAGTGCTAGGGCGGGACAGGGCGTTACCGGGGAGCTGTTTTTT.

In its sample, this clonotype was seen many times. The chain joins TRBV2 to TRBJ1-5; D is perhaps TRBD1 (5 bases). V lost 6 bases and J 0 bases, leaving 9 bases between the germline ends. The CDR3 consists of 14 residues. Germline CDR1 SNHLY, CDR2 FYNNEI. In DNA, the CDR3 is TGTGCCAGCAGCCAGGGTTTTAGCAATCAGCCCCAGCATTTT. It yields the protein CASSQGFSNQPQHF.

The sample holds many counts of this clonotype. V gene TRBV6-1 combines with J gene TRBJ2-7; 8 nucleotides align to TRBD1. This CDR3 is 16 amino acids long. Unmatched junction bases numbered 8, after V lost 2 bases and J lost 2 bases. Germline CDR1 MNHNS, CDR2 SASEGT. CDR3 protein: CASSERWGRGPYEQYF. The DNA for the CDR3 is TGTGCCAGCAGTGAAAGGTGGGGCAGGGGGCCCTACGAGCAGTACTTC.

This clonotype came up many times. The chain carries TRBV7-9 and TRBJ2-7, with D possibly matching TRBD1 (7 bases). V dropped 5 bases and J dropped 5 bases, with 22 bases sitting between them. CDR1 is SEHNR, CDR2 FQNEAQ, per germline (reference sequence). The CDR3 spans 16 residues. The CDR3 spells CASSTSWAGGNNEQYF. The CDR3, as DNA: TGTGCCAGCAGCACGTCGTGGGCAGGGGGGAACAACGAGCAGTACTTC.

The V gene is TRBV9, the J gene TRBJ2-3; 8 bases agree with TRBD2. J gave up 0 bases and V 4 bases, and 16 bases lay outside the gene matches. The CDR3 contains 19 residues. Germline CDR1 SGDLS, CDR2 YYNGEE. As DNA, the CDR3 is TGTGCCAGCAGCCCCCGAAGGACTAGCTGGCCGACTAGCACAGATACGCAGTATTTT. It yields the protein CASSPRRTSWPTSTDTQYF.

This clonotype came up many times. This CDR3 reads CASSLHRTAYEQYF. The CDR3 DNA is TGTGCCAGCAGCTTACATAGGACAGCCTACGAGCAGTACTTC. This chain uses TRBV11-2 with TRBJ2-7, with D tentatively TRBD1 (6 bases). The germline V and J ends were trimmed by 2 bases and 2 bases, with 10 bases remaining between them. Per the germline V gene, CDR1 is SGHAT and CDR2 is FQNNGV. The CDR3 contains 14 residues.

V gene TRBV6-2 or TRBV6-3 combines with J gene TRBJ2-5; maybe TRBD2 (7 bases). CDR1 is MNHEY, CDR2 SVGEGT, per germline. Trimming stripped 5 bases from V and 7 bases from J, with 23 bases between. CDR3 length: 16 residues. CDR3 loop: CASSEGTGGPPGTQYF. The CDR3 nucleotides read TGTGCCAGCAGTGAAGGGACGGGGGGCCCCCCAGGGACCCAGTACTTC.

There are many counts of this clonotype. The chain couples TRBV20-1 to TRBJ2-3; perhaps TRBD2 as D (6 bases). Germline V gene lookup returns CDR1 DFQATT and CDR2 SNEGSKA (reference sequence). The CDR3 contains 15 residues. V lost 6 bases and J lost 0, with 16 bases in between. The CDR3 DNA follows: TGCAGTGCCAACGGCGCTAGCGCGAGCACAGATACGCAGTATTTT. Its translation: CSANGASASTDTQYF.

The table lists this clonotype with many counts. The chain uses TRBV28 and TRBJ1-2, with D maybe TRBD1 (5 bases). Germline loops: CDR1 MDHEN, CDR2 SYDVKM. The CDR3 has 13 residues. V lost 6 bases to trimming and J lost 2 bases, with 10 bases between them. The CDR3 is CASRAGPNYGYTF. Written as DNA, the CDR3 is TGTGCCAGCAGGGCGGGGCCCAACTATGGCTACACCTTC.